A single sample gave rise to the 22 T cell receptor beta chains below, sequenced in a study of T cell repertoires in cytomegalovirus infection. TCRdb reanalysed the reads using MiXCR and keeps one entry per CDR3 protein. Of hundreds of thousands of distinct CDR3 sequences listed, around 32% were seen once; the top ten hold more than 12%. These receptors lack a known antigen. The sample in question was cultured CD8+ T cells from PBMCs, obtained from culture after CMV antigen stimulation. These TCRs come from a human donor in good health (CMV status not recorded). Some clones in this sample may be carry-over from other donors' samples.

This clonotype was recorded at least ten times. The chain recombines TRBV7-6 with TRBJ2-7, with a possible D match to TRBD1 (5 bases). Germline V gene sequence: CDR1 SGHVS, CDR2 FNYEAQ. The V end was cut by 2 bases, the J end by 6 bases, with 14 bases between. The CDR3 spans 14 residues. DNA of the CDR3: TGTGCCAGCAGCTTAATGCAGGGTGACCTCGAGCAGTACGTC. It translates to CASSLMQGDLEQYV.

This clonotype has more than one count but fewer than ten. The chain carries TRBV6-5 and TRBJ2-3, with TRBD1 matching over 9 bases. Germline CDR1 MNHEY, CDR2 SVGAGI. Trimming removed 3 bases from V and 3 bases from J; junction bases left unmatched: 4. The length of the CDR3 is 15 residues. The CDR3 reads CASSYGTGFTDTQYF. The CDR3 nucleotides read TGTGCCAGCAGTTATGGGACAGGGTTTACAGATACGCAGTATTTT.

This clonotype was counted many times. The V and J genes are TRBV7-8 and TRBJ2-1; either TRBD1 or TRBD2 may fit D (5 bases each). Germline V gives CDR1 SGHVS, CDR2 FQNEAQ. The CDR3 contains 15 residues. V was cut by 1 base and J by 3 bases, with 10 bases left in between. This chain's CDR3 is CASSLESGLYNEQFF. In DNA, the CDR3 is TGTGCCAGCAGCTTAGAGTCGGGGCTCTACAATGAGCAGTTCTTC.

V usage is TRBV6-1 and J usage is TRBJ2-5; D perhaps matches TRBD1 (5 bases). Trimming pared 5 bases from V and 3 bases from J, leaving 16 bases between. The CDR3 loop spans 15 amino acids. Looked up from germline, CDR1 is MNHNS and CDR2 is SASEGT. This CDR3 reads CASSQRGIWEETQYF. CDR3 in DNA: TGTGCCAGCAGTCAAAGGGGCATTTGGGAAGAGACCCAGTACTTC.

The chain couples TRBV28 to TRBJ2-5, with 8 bases matching TRBD1. V was pared by 5 bases and J by 5 bases, with 13 bases of the junction left unmatched. CDR3 length equals 16 residues. The germline CDR1 and CDR2 sequences are MDHEN and SYDVKM. The CDR3 DNA reads TGTGCCAGCAGTACCCCCTGGACAGGGTATGAGGAGACCCAGTACTTC. It translates to CASSTPWTGYEETQYF.

A few counts support this clonotype. This rearrangement joins TRBV15 to TRBJ2-2, with 7 positions matching TRBD1. The germline gives CDR1 LNHNV, CDR2 YYDKDF (reference sequence). After removal of 5 bases from V and 1 base from J, the junction contained 4 bases not matched to a gene. The CDR3 covers 15 residues. The CDR3 here is CATSPGTVNTGELFF. In nucleotides, the CDR3 is TGTGCCACCAGCCCCGGGACAGTGAACACCGGGGAGCTGTTTTTT.

The chain carries TRBV27 and TRBJ1-1; D remains ambiguous. The CDR3 sequence is 18 residues long. Germline-derived CDR1 and CDR2 are MNHEY and SMNVEV (reference sequence). V dropped 7 bases and J dropped 9 bases, with 33 bases sitting between them. The CDR3 region has the DNA TGTGCCAGCACTAAAAGCAACGTGAGCCCGTCCATCCTCCCTAAAGCTTTCTTT. This gives the protein CASTKSNVSPSILPKAFF.

Only a few counts were recorded for this clonotype. The V gene is TRBV28, the J gene TRBJ1-3; no reliable D call. With 4 bases removed from V and 4 bases from J, the gap between germline ends came to 11 bases. The CDR3 is 14 residues long. Germline V gene sequence: CDR1 MDHEN, CDR2 SYDVKM. Here the CDR3 DNA reads TGTGCCAGCAGTTCGAGGAGCCTCGGAAACACCATATATTTT. The encoded protein is CASSSRSLGNTIYF.

The gene calls are TRBV6-6 and TRBJ1-1; TRBD1 matches 10 bases. Germline V CDR1 and CDR2: MNHNY, SVGAGI (reference sequence). The CDR3 is 16 residues long. V trimming: 7 bases; J trimming: 5 bases; junction bases outside the gene matches: 13. The CDR3 here is CASITYTGTGETEAFF. The DNA of the CDR3 is TGTGCCAGCATCACGTATACCGGGACAGGGGAAACTGAAGCTTTCTTT.

The rearrangement uses TRBV20-1 and TRBJ2-1; D may correspond to TRBD1 or TRBD2 (5 bases each). CDR1 is DFQATT, CDR2 SNEGSKA, per germline (reference sequence). With 7 bases removed from V and 7 bases from J, the gap between germline ends came to 8 bases. The CDR3 contains 10 residues. The DNA of the CDR3 is TGCAGTGGAGGGGTAAATGAGCAGTTCTTC. This gives the protein CSGGVNEQFF.

This chain joins TRBV6-5 and TRBJ2-5, with 8 bases lining up with TRBD1. CDR3 length: 13 amino acids. The trim removed 4 bases at V and 4 bases at J, leaving 2 bases unmatched. Germline V CDR1 and CDR2: MNHEY, SVGAGI. The CDR3 protein is CASSWQGAETQYF. In nucleotides, the CDR3 is TGTGCCAGCAGTTGGCAGGGGGCAGAGACCCAGTACTTC.

The chain uses TRBV20-1 and TRBJ1-4; 10 nucleotides line up with TRBD1. Unmatched junction bases numbered 5, after V lost 7 bases and J lost 6 bases. The CDR3 consists of 13 residues. CDR1 is DFQATT and CDR2 is SNEGSKA in the germline V gene (reference sequence). This CDR3 reads CSVMDRGDEKLFF. The CDR3 DNA reads as TGCAGTGTAATGGACAGGGGGGATGAAAAACTGTTTTTT.

The chain recombines TRBV6-5 with TRBJ2-5; 14 nucleotides line up with TRBD2. This CDR3 is 17 amino acids long. Per the germline V gene, CDR1 is MNHEY and CDR2 is SVGAGI. J was trimmed by 4 bases and V by 4 bases; bases with no gene match: 8. This chain's CDR3 is CASSLTSGGAQGETQYF. As DNA, the CDR3 is TGTGCCAGCAGTTTGACTAGCGGGGGGGCCCAGGGAGAGACCCAGTACTTC.

This clonotype was seen a handful of times. The CDR3 reads CASSRLSGLNEQFF. In DNA form, the CDR3 reads TGTGCCAGCAGTCGGCTTAGCGGTCTCAATGAGCAGTTCTTC. The chain recombines TRBV28 with TRBJ2-1, with D maybe TRBD2 (6 bases). The CDR3 runs to 14 residues. The germline V gene encodes CDR1 MDHEN and CDR2 SYDVKM. Between the trimmed V and J ends, which lost 5 bases and 6 bases, there was a span of 14 bases.

Ten or more counts support this clonotype. The DNA of the CDR3 is TGTGCCAGCAGCCTCAGCGCCGGGGGGCCTTACAATGAGCAGTTCTTC. The encoded protein is CASSLSAGGPYNEQFF. The chain couples TRBV7-8 to TRBJ2-1; D perhaps matches TRBD2 (7 bases). Germline V CDR1 and CDR2: SGHVS, FQNEAQ. This CDR3 is built from 16 residues. Trimming stripped 5 bases from V and 4 bases from J, with 18 bases between.

This clonotype was recorded only once. A much larger clone is a single base away; this may be a read error. The rearrangement uses TRBV7-2 and TRBJ2-5; TRBD2 might be the D (6 bases). This CDR3 contains 15 residues. V lost 1 base, J lost 8 bases, and 17 bases lay in between. Germline CDR1 reads SGHTA; CDR2 reads FQGNSA. The DNA of the CDR3 is TGTGCCAGCAGCTTAGTAACGCGGGGTTACTCAACCCAGTACTTC. Translated: CASSLVTRGYSTQYF.

This clonotype was detected only once. The chain is built from TRBV4-1 and TRBJ2-5, with 9 bases aligning to TRBD2. V lost 3 bases to trimming and J lost 5 bases; unmatched junction nucleotides: 19. Germline CDR1 and CDR2: MGHRA and YSYEKL. The CDR3 is 19 amino acids. The CDR3: CASSHPNEGAGGPRETQYF. The CDR3 DNA reads as TGCGCCAGCAGCCATCCCAACGAGGGCGCGGGGGGGCCACGGGAGACCCAGTACTTC.

This clonotype was found a few times. V is TRBV2 and J is TRBJ2-5; unclear D gene. The CDR3 has 14 amino acids. Germline V lookup: CDR1 SNHLY, CDR2 FYNNEI. The V and J ends lost 0 bases and 3 bases respectively, with 8 bases between them. This CDR3 is CASSEALGEETQYF. DNA for the CDR3: TGTGCCAGCAGTGAAGCGCTTGGAGAAGAGACCCAGTACTTC.

The V call is TRBV5-5, the J call TRBJ2-7; no firm D call. The V and J ends lost 6 bases and 6 bases respectively, with 16 bases between them. The CDR3 contains 13 residues. Germline values: CDR1 SGHKS, CDR2 YYEKEE (reference sequence). The CDR3 protein is CASKDPSLLEQYV. DNA of the CDR3: TGTGCCAGCAAGGACCCTTCCCTCCTCGAGCAGTACGTC.

The V call is TRBV7-8, the J call TRBJ1-1; maybe TRBD1 (5 bases). The CDR3 loop spans 13 amino acids. The V gene's germline CDR1 is SGHVS and CDR2 FQNEAQ. Trimming pared 10 bases from V and 0 bases from J, leaving 12 bases between. The DNA for the CDR3 is TGTGCCACACAGGTAACGATGAACACTGAAGCTTTCTTT. Translating it yields CATQVTMNTEAFF.

The J gene is TRBJ1-5, the V gene TRBV4-1; the D gene is possibly TRBD1 (5 bases). Per the germline V gene, CDR1 is MGHRA and CDR2 is YSYEKL. This CDR3 is built from 16 residues. Trimming took 1 base from V and 5 from J, leaving 15 bases between them. CDR3 sequence (DNA): TGCGCCAGCAGCCAAGTTCCATCCGGGGCCCATCAGCCCCAGCATTTT. The encoded protein is CASSQVPSGAHQPQHF.

At least ten counts were recorded for this clonotype. The chain is built from TRBV12-3 or TRBV12-4 and TRBJ2-2; a weak D match, TRBD1 (6 bases). This CDR3 contains 14 residues. V lost 4 bases and J 7 bases, leaving 13 bases between the germline ends. In nucleotides, the CDR3 is TGTGCCAGCAGTTCGAACAGGGTCAACGGGGAGCTGTTTTTT. This gives the protein CASSSNRVNGELFF.